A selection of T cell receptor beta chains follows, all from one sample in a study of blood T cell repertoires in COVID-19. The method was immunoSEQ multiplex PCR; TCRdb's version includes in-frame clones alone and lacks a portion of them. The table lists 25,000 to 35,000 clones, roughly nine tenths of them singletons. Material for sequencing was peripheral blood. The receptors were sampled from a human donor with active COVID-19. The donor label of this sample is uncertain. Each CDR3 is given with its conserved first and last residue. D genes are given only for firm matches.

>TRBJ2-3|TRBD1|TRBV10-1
TGCGCCAGCAGTTTTGAGACAGGGTGGGGCACAGATACGCAGTATTTT
CASSFETGWGTDTQYF
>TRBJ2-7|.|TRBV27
TGTGCCAGCAGTTCCTCTAGCGCGGACTACGAGCAGTACTTC
CASSSSSADYEQYF
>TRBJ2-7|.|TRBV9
TGTGCCAGCAGCGTAGGAGCAGAGCAGTACTTC
CASSVGAEQYF
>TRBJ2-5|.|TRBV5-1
TGCGCCAGCAGCTTGGAGAACTACCAAGAGACCCAGTACTTC
CASSLENYQETQYF
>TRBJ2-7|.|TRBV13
TGTGCCAGCAGCGTGACTCAGGGGAAAGGGCAGTACTTC
CASSVTQGKGQYF
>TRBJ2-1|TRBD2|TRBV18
TGTGCCAGCTCACCCACTAGCGGGATATACAATGAGCAGTTCTTC
CASSPTSGIYNEQFF
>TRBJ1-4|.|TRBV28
TGTGCCAGTTCGGAGTTTACTAATGAAAAACTGTTTTTT
CASSEFTNEKLFF
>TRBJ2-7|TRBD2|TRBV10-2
TGCGCCAGCAGTGACCGTCGGGAGGGTACCTACGAGCAGTACTTC
CASSDRREGTYEQYF
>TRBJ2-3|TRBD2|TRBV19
TGTGCCAGTAGTATCCTCCTAGCGGGAGGGCCGGGGGATACGCAGTATTTT
CASSILLAGGPGDTQYF
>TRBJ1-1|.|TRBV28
TGTGCCAGCAGTTTGAGGCAATACACTGAAGCTTTCTTT
CASSLRQYTEAFF
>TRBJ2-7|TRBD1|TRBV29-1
TGCAGCGTTCGACAGGGGGCTTTTTCCGAGCAGTACTTC
CSVRQGAFSEQYF